This TCR beta chain is drawn from a study of T-cell reconstitution after alpha-beta-depleted transplantation in children (dated by TCRdb to 2016 to 2017). Study-level background: Using TCR repertoire profiling, the study quantitatively followed how T-cell immune reconstitution unfolded in children after TCRalphabeta/CD19-depleted allogeneic hematopoietic cell transplantation. On the study overall, not on this receptor specifically: The frequencies of hyperexpanded clones fell over the following months, and after one year, T-cell counts and TCRbeta diversity were mostly attributed to newly produced T cells. The apparently early alphabetaT-cell count recovery about two months after transplant was reportedly dependent on only several hundred rapidly expanded clones derived from non-depleted graft cells. In some patients, the high TCRbeta diversity seen at day 60 was put down to recipient T cells and intrathymic progenitors that had survived conditioning.

Ten or more counts support this clonotype. Its antigen remains unidentified. No base qualities exist here, and no much larger clone lies one base off it. The treatment or condition label on this specimen signifies: allogeneic hematopoietic cell transplantation with graft depleted of TCRalphabeta T cells and CD19 B cells. The transplant recipients were children given TCRalphabeta/CD19-depleted allogeneic hematopoietic cell grafts. Library preparation used PCR. The data were produced on an Illumina HiSeq 2500. To normalize quantification of the TCRbeta repertoire, the TCR libraries were built with molecular barcoding that relied on unique molecular identifiers. The raw public reads went through TCRdb reprocessing: fastp at Q25, MiXCR clone calling, in-frame beta chains kept. Duplicate CDR3 protein sequences are folded into a single record with the most common DNA and genes. Counted in this sample were around 450,000 distinct CDR3 sequences; 10% to 13% of them appeared once. 2% to 2.5% of the sample is in the top ten clones.

The CDR3 goes from the cysteine to the phenylalanine over 12 residues. The sequence is cut down to CDR3 DNA, 36 bases in frame from base 1. Trimming takes 6 bases from V and 5 bases from J, and the germline ends sit 8 bases apart. This receptor was taken from a child aged 2 to 10 with inherited bone marrow failure, due to receive a stem cell transplant. The rearrangement joined TRBV12-3 or TRBV12-4 to TRBJ1-5; no D gene can be assigned with confidence. The starting material was PBMCs, obtained before TCRalphabeta/CD19-depleted stem cell transplant. The DNA sequence is given as TGTGCCAGCAGCACCGCGTATCAGCCCCAGCATTTT. Translated, it gives CASSTAYQPQHF.